The 11 T cell receptor beta chains below all came from one sample that was sequenced in a study of Ad26.COV2.S vaccination and SARS-CoV-2 variants. Clones were sequenced by immunoSEQ multiplex PCR, and TCRdb holds only the in-frame ones, with some missing. The data hold about 350,000 clones, with approximately 86% observed a single time. The treatment: some 19 received Ad26.COV2.S at low or high dose, single or two shots; about 5 received placebo; per-sample allocation not given. Samples came from day 63 after the first vaccine or placebo injection. The sample in question was peripheral blood, obtained in a trial of Ad26.COV2.S vaccine versus placebo. These receptors originate from a person between 18 and 60 years old who received the Ad26.COV2.S COVID-19 vaccine or a placebo.

This sequence joins TRBV6-4 and TRBJ1-2; no firm D call. The germline gives CDR1 MRHNA, CDR2 SNTAGT. V shed 8 bases and J shed 7 bases, with 5 bases lying between them. The CDR3 has 9 residues. CDR3 amino acids: CASLLGYTF. CDR3 bases: TGTGCCAGCCTCCTTGGCTACACCTTC.

This chain joins TRBV2 and TRBJ2-3; TRBD2 aligns across 9 bases. The length of the CDR3 is 17 residues. Losses at the gene ends were 2 bases for V and 0 bases for J; bases not matched to a gene: 6. Germline V lookup: CDR1 SNHLY, CDR2 FYNNEI. DNA for the CDR3: TGTGCCAGCAGTGAAATTAGCGGGGGTCCTAGCACAGATACGCAGTATTTT. This translates into CASSEISGGPSTDTQYF.

The rearrangement joins TRBV5-8 to TRBJ2-5, with 8 nucleotides matching TRBD2. The CDR3 covers 17 residues. The germline V gene has CDR1 SGHTS and CDR2 YDEGEE. V lost 0 bases and J lost 9; bases outside the gene matches: 16. The DNA for the CDR3 is TGTGCCAGCAGCTTGGTTTCTAGCGGGTACCTCCAGGAGCCCCAGTACTTC. It yields the protein CASSLVSSGYLQEPQYF.

This chain links TRBV4-1 with TRBJ1-4, with 7 bases lining up with TRBD1. The CDR3 is made up of 16 amino acids. Looked up from germline, CDR1 is MGHRA and CDR2 is YSYEKL. The trim removed 2 bases at V and 0 bases at J, leaving 3 bases unmatched. Here the CDR3 reads CASSQQTGATNEKLFF. CDR3 nucleotides: TGCGCCAGCAGCCAACAAACAGGGGCAACTAATGAAAAACTGTTTTTT.

The chain is built from TRBV7-9 and TRBJ1-5; 7 nucleotides align to TRBD1. The CDR3 has 14 amino acids. Looked up from germline, CDR1 is SEHNR and CDR2 is FQNEAQ (reference sequence). Unmatched junction bases numbered 4, after V lost 5 bases and J lost 3 bases. Written as DNA, the CDR3 is TGTGCCAGCAGCACAGGGGCGGCCAATCAGCCCCAGCATTTT. Amino acids: CASSTGAANQPQHF. Full variable domain (missing parts from reference TRBV7-9 and TRBJ1-5): DTGVSQNPRHKITKRGQNVTFRCDPISEHNRLYWYRQTLGQGPEFLTYFQNEAQLEKSRLLSDRFSAERPKGSFSTLEIQRTEQGDSAMYLCASSTGAANQPQHFGDGTRLSIL.

The chain uses TRBV14 and TRBJ1-1; D is unclear. The CDR3 sequence is 14 residues long. Per the germline V gene, CDR1 is SGHDN and CDR2 is FVKESK. V lost 3 bases, J lost 0 bases, and 8 bases lay in between. The CDR3 bases are TGTGCCAGCAGCCATCGTACCGTGAACACTGAAGCTTTCTTT. It codes for CASSHRTVNTEAFF.

A remark on this clone: Additional DNA sequences in this sample encode the identical CDR3. The rearrangement joins TRBV18 to TRBJ2-7; no firm D call. There are 13 residues in the CDR3. Trimming removed 0 bases from V and 4 bases from J, with 7 bases in between. CDR1 and CDR2 (germline): KGHSH, LQKENI. The CDR3 protein is CASSPPEGYEQYF. The CDR3 region has the DNA TGTGCCAGCTCACCACCTGAAGGGTACGAGCAGTACTTC. Full variable domain (outside the CDR3, taken from reference TRBV18 and TRBJ2-7): NAGVMQNPRHLVRRRGQEARLRCSPMKGHSHVYWYRQLPEEGLKFMVYLQKENIIDESGMPKERFSAEFPKEGPSILRIQQVVRGDSAAYFCASSPPEGYEQYFGPGTRLTVT.

The chain joins TRBV6-5 to TRBJ2-5; no definite D call. V lost 4 bases and J 4 bases, leaving 7 bases between the germline ends. Germline V gene sequence: CDR1 MNHEY, CDR2 SVGAGI. This CDR3 contains 12 residues. The CDR3 bases are TGTGCCAGCAGTTCTCACCCAGAGACCCAGTACTTC. It encodes CASSSHPETQYF.

The gene calls are TRBV4-2 and TRBJ1-4, with D unclear. This CDR3 is 14 amino acids long. Germline V gene data show CDR1 as LGHNA and CDR2 as YNFKEQ. Trimming took off 3 bases at V and 6 bases at J, with 11 bases between the two ends. CDR3 region: CASSHLLRDEKLFF. DNA for the CDR3: TGTGCCAGCAGCCATCTGCTCCGGGATGAAAAACTGTTTTTT.

The chain recombines TRBV12-1 with TRBJ1-1. TRBV12-1 is recorded as a pseudogene. This CDR3 is 13 amino acids long. The DNA of the CDR3 is TGTGCCAGCCGACCCCTCGAGAACACTGAAGCTTTCTTT. Translation: CASRPLENTEAFF.

The chain combines TRBV18 with TRBJ2-5; maybe TRBD2 (5 bases). CDR3 length: 13 amino acids. With 2 bases removed from V and 4 bases from J, the gap between germline ends came to 8 bases. Germline V gene lookup returns CDR1 KGHSH and CDR2 LQKENI. The CDR3 nucleotides read TGTGCCAGCTCACCAGTGGCGGGAGAGACCCAGTACTTC. Translated, it gives CASSPVAGETQYF.